This T cell receptor beta chain appears in the sequencing data of a study of T cell repertoires in cytomegalovirus infection. At the level of the study: Carrying CMV and the relevant HLA type showed in public TCR beta signatures.

About this clonotype: Antigen unknown.

Via MiXCR, TCRdb re-called the reads, giving one row per CDR3 protein. The sample yields under 850,000 distinct CDR3 sequences, about 33% seen once. Trimming removed 0 bases from V and 5 bases from J, with 16 bases in between. Germline CDR1 reads MNHEY; CDR2 reads SVGEGT. The CDR3 covers 16 residues. The V and J genes are TRBV6-2 or TRBV6-3 and TRBJ2-5; D call uncertain. This TCR was sampled from a human donor in good health (CMV status not recorded). Some clones in this sample may be carry-over from other donors' samples. The source material was cultured PBMCs, sampled from culture after CMV antigen stimulation. Written as DNA, the CDR3 is TGTGCCAGCAGTTACTCGAGAAGTTCCTTTATGGAGACCCAGTACTTC. It encodes CASSYSRSSFMETQYF.